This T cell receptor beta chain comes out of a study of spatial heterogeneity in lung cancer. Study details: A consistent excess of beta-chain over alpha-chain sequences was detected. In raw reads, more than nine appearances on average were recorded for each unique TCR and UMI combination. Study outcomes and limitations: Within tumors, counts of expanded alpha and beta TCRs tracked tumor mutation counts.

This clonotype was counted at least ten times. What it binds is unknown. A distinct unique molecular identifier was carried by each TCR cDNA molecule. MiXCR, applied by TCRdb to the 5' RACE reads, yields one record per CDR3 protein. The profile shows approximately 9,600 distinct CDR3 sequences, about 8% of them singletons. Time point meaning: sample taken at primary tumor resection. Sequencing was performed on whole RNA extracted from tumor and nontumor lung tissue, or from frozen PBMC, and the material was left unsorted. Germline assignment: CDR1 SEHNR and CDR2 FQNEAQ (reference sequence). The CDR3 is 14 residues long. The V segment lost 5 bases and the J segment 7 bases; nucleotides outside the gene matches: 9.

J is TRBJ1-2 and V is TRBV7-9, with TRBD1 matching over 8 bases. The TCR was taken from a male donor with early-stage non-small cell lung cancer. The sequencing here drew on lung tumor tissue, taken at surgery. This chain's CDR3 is CASSRTGRFGGYTF. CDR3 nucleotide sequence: TGTGCCAGCAGCCGGACAGGGAGATTTGGTGGCTACACCTTC.